Listed below are T cell receptor beta chains from one sample, sequenced in a study of blood T cells in healthy people across ages. TCRdb recomputed calls from the 5' RACE reads with MiXCR, one row per CDR3 protein. The repertoire includes approximately 700,000 distinct CDR3 sequences, around 32% of them detected once, and 15% sits in the top ten. The sequencing input was blood. The receptors were sampled from a woman of 80 years or more in good health. CDR3s include the opening cysteine and the closing phenylalanine or tryptophan. The D gene is left open where the match is weak. Size tells how often a clone was seen (once, few, many) or the class of an expanded clone, and some rows leave it out.

J	size	D	V	DNA	CDR3
TRBJ1-4	few	-	TRBV7-8	TGTGCCAGCAGCCCCCTTTTTCGAGCTAATGAAAAACTGTTTTTT	CASSPLFRANEKLFF
TRBJ2-2	-	TRBD2	TRBV6-5	TGTGCCAGCAGAGTAGCGGGGGGCATCACCGGGGAGCTGTTTTTT	CASRVAGGITGELFF
TRBJ2-7	-	TRBD1	TRBV19	TGTGCCACCCAATCGGGTACAGGGGTGTCCTACGAGCAGTACTTC	CATQSGTGVSYEQYF
TRBJ1-2	-	-	TRBV19	TGTGCCGGTAGCCGGGACGGTGGAGGCTACACCTTC	CAGSRDGGGYTF
TRBJ2-7	once	TRBD2	TRBV29-1	TGCAGCGTTGACCCGGGAGGATCCTACGAGCAGTACTTC	CSVDPGGSYEQYF
TRBJ2-5	-	TRBD2	TRBV20-1	TGCAGTGCCATTAACAGACTAGCGGGCCTCCAAGAGACCCAGTACTTC	CSAINRLAGLQETQYF
TRBJ2-5	many	-	TRBV10-3	TGTGCCACCAACGGCGGCAGGGGATACCAAGAGACCCAGTACTTC	CATNGGRGYQETQYF
TRBJ2-2	-	TRBD2	TRBV5-1	TGCGCCAGCAGCTTGGCCCCAGCGGGGGGGCGATTCACCGGGGAGCTGTTTTTT	CASSLAPAGGRFTGELFF
TRBJ1-2	few	-	TRBV4-1	TGCGCCAGCAGCCAAGGTGGGAGGCTTTGGAGCTATGGCTACACCTTC	CASSQGGRLWSYGYTF
TRBJ2-3	-	TRBD2	TRBV7-2	TGTGCCAGCAGCTCAGAGGGGCGACTAGCGGGGGGCACAGATACGCAGTATTTT	CASSSEGRLAGGTDTQYF
TRBJ1-1	many	TRBD1	TRBV29-1	TGCAGCGTCCAACAGGGGATGAACACTGAAGCTTTCTTT	CSVQQGMNTEAFF
TRBJ1-5	many	-	TRBV7-2	TGTGCCAGCAGCTCAGGGAGCAATCAGCCCCAGCATTTT	CASSSGSNQPQHF
TRBJ2-1	many	-	TRBV7-2	TGTGCCATCCGGATCTCCGGGATAAACAATGAGCAGTTCTTC	CAIRISGINNEQFF
TRBJ2-5	-	TRBD2	TRBV5-1	TGCGCCAGCAGCCTTGATGCTAGCGGGGGACGAGAGACCCAGTACTTC	CASSLDASGGRETQYF
TRBJ1-4	many	-	TRBV4-1	TGCGCCAGCAGCCTTCCGGACGCTGAAAAACTGTTTTTT	CASSLPDAEKLFF
TRBJ1-1	-	-	TRBV12-3/TRBV12-4	TGTGCCAGCAGTTCGGTGAGCATTGCTTTCTTT	CASSSVSIAFF
TRBJ1-1	many	-	TRBV5-1	TGCGCCAGCAGCATGGAAGTAGCAGTGGGGACTGAAGCTTTCTTT	CASSMEVAVGTEAFF
TRBJ1-4	few	TRBD1	TRBV2	TGTGCCAGCAGTCCTTCACGGGACAGTGGAGAAAAACTGTTTTTT	CASSPSRDSGEKLFF
TRBJ1-2	many	TRBD1	TRBV7-2	TGTGCCAGCAGCAAACAGGCAAACAGGGGATCTAACTATGGCTACACCTTC	CASSKQANRGSNYGYTF
TRBJ2-5	-	-	TRBV20-1	TGCAGTGCTCTCCTGACGGGGCGGGAGACCCAGTACTTC	CSALLTGRETQYF
TRBJ2-7	-	TRBD1	TRBV4-2	TGTGCCGGCAGGAATACAGGGGAAGACGAGCAGTACTTT	CAGRNTGEDEQYF
TRBJ1-2	-	-	TRBV12-3/TRBV12-4	TGTGCCAGCAGTTTATTTGGGGGGGCGGCGCACACCTTC	CASSLFGGAAHTF